The 9 T cell receptor beta chains in this list originate from one sample, sequenced in a study of response to subunit inactivated influenza vaccine. TCRdb recomputed calls from the RT-PCR reads with MiXCR, one row per CDR3 protein. The repertoire holds around 750,000 distinct CDR3 sequences, with approximately 22% as singletons. The sequenced sample was PBMCs from blood, obtained roughly 5 days after vaccination. These receptor sequences come from a man over 45 who received an inactivated influenza vaccine.

This clonotype appeared a few times. The rearrangement joins TRBV4-1 to TRBJ2-7, with TRBD2 matching over 10 bases. Germline V lookup: CDR1 MGHRA, CDR2 YSYEKL. The CDR3 spans 16 residues. Losses at the gene ends were 0 bases for V and 2 bases for J; bases not matched to a gene: 4. As DNA, the CDR3 is TGCGCCAGCAGCCAAGAACTAGCGGGGTCCCCCTACGAGCAGTACTTC. It is translated as CASSQELAGSPYEQYF.

This chain connects TRBV20-1 to TRBJ2-7, with D perhaps TRBD2 (5 bases). Germline V CDR1 and CDR2: DFQATT, SNEGSKA (reference sequence). The germline V and J ends were trimmed by 1 base and 4 bases, with 14 bases remaining between them. This CDR3 region has 14 residues. CDR3 bases: TGCAGTGCTAGAGCTATCCGAGGGCAGTACGAGCAGTACTTC. It yields the protein CSARAIRGQYEQYF.

This clonotype turned up a few times. The chain employs TRBV20-1 and TRBJ2-7; maybe TRBD2 (5 bases). V lost 0 bases and J 5 bases, leaving 17 bases between the germline ends. The V gene's germline CDR1 is DFQATT and CDR2 SNEGSKA (reference sequence). This CDR3 region has 15 residues. CDR3 DNA sequence: TGCAGTGCTAGAGATCGAGGCCAGCTAGCCCACGAGCAGTACTTC. Amino acids: CSARDRGQLAHEQYF.

This chain joins TRBV20-1 and TRBJ2-1; D is uncertain. Trimming pared 1 base from V and 6 bases from J, leaving 4 bases between. This CDR3 is built from 11 residues. Germline-derived CDR1 and CDR2 are DFQATT and SNEGSKA (reference sequence). This CDR3 reads CSARVGNEQFF. In DNA form, the CDR3 reads TGCAGTGCTAGAGTTGGCAATGAGCAGTTCTTC.

V gene TRBV12-3 or TRBV12-4 combines with J gene TRBJ1-4, with D possibly being TRBD1 (6 bases). The CDR3 has 15 amino acids. The V end lost 5 bases, the J end lost 5 bases, and 15 bases lay between the germline ends. CDR3 coding DNA: TGTGCCAGCAGTCGCGACCGGGACAAAAATGAAAAACTGTTTTTT. The encoded protein is CASSRDRDKNEKLFF.

This clonotype was detected many times. The chain uses TRBV9 and TRBJ2-7; possibly TRBD2 for D (5 bases). The CDR3 runs to 15 residues. Germline-derived CDR1 and CDR2 are SGDLS and YYNGEE. V was pared by 4 bases and J by 2 bases, with 16 bases between. Here the CDR3 DNA reads TGTGCCAGCAGCCCCTTGGAGAGGGCCCCCTACGAGCAGTACTTC. It yields the protein CASSPLERAPYEQYF.

The gene calls are TRBV7-8 and TRBJ2-1, with D unresolved. The CDR3 covers 14 residues. Germline V gene sequence: CDR1 SGHVS, CDR2 FQNEAQ. The V and J ends lost 1 base and 8 bases respectively, with 12 bases between them. CDR3 DNA: TGTGCCAGCAGCTTAGTTGGAGCTGGGCATGAGCAGTTCTTC. Translating it yields CASSLVGAGHEQFF.

V is TRBV27 and J is TRBJ2-7, with D possibly matching TRBD2 (6 bases). Between the trimmed V and J ends, which lost 7 bases and 3 bases, there was a span of 19 bases. The CDR3 sequence is 15 residues long. CDR1 is MNHEY, CDR2 SMNVEV, per germline (reference sequence). CDR3 DNA: TGTGCCAGCATCAAAACGATGGGGGGTGTCTACGAGCAGTACTTC. It specifies CASIKTMGGVYEQYF.

Of note for this clonotype: A junction end diverges from the germline sequence, so it may reflect a read error. The rearrangement links TRBV13 to TRBJ2-7; 8 nucleotides line up with TRBD1. The CDR3 has 14 amino acids. Per the germline V gene, CDR1 is PRHDT and CDR2 is FYEKMQ (reference sequence). The CDR3 sequence is CASSVGQGNYEQYF. In nucleotides, the CDR3 is TGTGCCAGCAGCGTAGGACAGGGAAACTACGAGCAGTACTTC.